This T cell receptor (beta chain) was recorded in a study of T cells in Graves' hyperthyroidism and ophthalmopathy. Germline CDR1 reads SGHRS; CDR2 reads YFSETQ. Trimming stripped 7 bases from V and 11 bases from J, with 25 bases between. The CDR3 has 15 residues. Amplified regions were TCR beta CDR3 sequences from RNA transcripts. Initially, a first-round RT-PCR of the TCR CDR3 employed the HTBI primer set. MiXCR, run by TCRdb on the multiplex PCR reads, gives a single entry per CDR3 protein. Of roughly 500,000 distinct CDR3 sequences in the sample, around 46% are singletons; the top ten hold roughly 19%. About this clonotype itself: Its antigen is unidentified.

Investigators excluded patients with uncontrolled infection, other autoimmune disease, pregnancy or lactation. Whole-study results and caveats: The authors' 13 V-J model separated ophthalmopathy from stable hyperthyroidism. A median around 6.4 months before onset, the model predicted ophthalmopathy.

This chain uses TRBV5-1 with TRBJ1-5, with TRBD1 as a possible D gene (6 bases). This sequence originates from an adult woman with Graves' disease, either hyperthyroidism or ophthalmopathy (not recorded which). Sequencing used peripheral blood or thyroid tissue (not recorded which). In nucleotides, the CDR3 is TGCGCCAGCGCGCCGGGACTAGCGGGACAAGAGACCCAGCATTTT. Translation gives CASAPGLAGQETQHF.